This entry lists 27 T cell receptor beta chains sequenced from one sample in a study of blood T cell repertoires in COVID-19. Clones were sequenced by immunoSEQ multiplex PCR, and TCRdb holds only the in-frame ones, with some missing. The data show around 80,000 clones, 80% to 90% seen once. The sequenced sample consisted of peripheral blood. These receptors were taken from a woman of 80 years or more with acute or convalescent COVID-19.

Remarks on this clone: One junction end does not reproduce the germline sequence, and a read error may be involved. The genes are TRBV7-7 and TRBJ1-1; unclear D gene. The CDR3 is 13 residues long. Germline V gene data show CDR1 as SSHAT and CDR2 as FNYEAQ (reference sequence). This CDR3 reads CASSLDRNTEAFF. The CDR3 nucleotides read TGTGCTAGCAGCTTAGATAGGAACACTGAAGCTTTCTTT. Variable domain in full (rest from reference TRBV7-7 and TRBJ1-1): GAGVSQSPRYKVTKRGQDVTLRCDPISSHATLYWYQQALGQGPEFLTYFNYEAQPDKSGLPSDRFSAERPEGSISTLTIQRTEQRDSAMYRCASSLDRNTEAFFGQGTRLTVV.

The chain joins TRBV5-1 to TRBJ1-2; D is uncertain. Germline CDR1 and CDR2: SGHRS and YFSETQ. Between the trimmed V and J ends, which lost 4 bases and 4 bases, there was a span of 14 bases. CDR3 size: 14 residues. This CDR3 is CASSPDMKAYGYTF. The CDR3 DNA reads as TGCGCCAGCAGCCCCGACATGAAAGCCTATGGCTACACCTTC.

The gene calls are TRBV6-5 and TRBJ1-1; weak D call: TRBD1 (5 bases). The length of the CDR3 is 13 residues. In germline, CDR1 is MNHEY, CDR2 SVGAGI. Trimming pared 8 bases from V and 5 bases from J, leaving 15 bases between. The CDR3 reads CASRGMGGTEAFF. Written as DNA, the CDR3 is TGTGCCAGCCGAGGGATGGGGGGAACTGAAGCTTTCTTT.

V is TRBV9 and J is TRBJ2-5; TRBD2 matches 8 bases. The CDR3 is 16 amino acids. Germline V gives CDR1 SGDLS, CDR2 YYNGEE. After removal of 3 bases from V and 7 bases from J, the junction contained 14 bases not matched to a gene. CDR3 in amino acids: CASSEGEGPAGVTQYF. The CDR3 DNA reads TGTGCCAGCAGCGAGGGGGAGGGCCCAGCGGGAGTGACCCAGTACTTC.

This rearrangement joins TRBV5-4 to TRBJ2-3; 9 bases agree with TRBD2. The V segment lost 0 bases and the J segment 6 bases; nucleotides outside the gene matches: 5. Germline lookup yields CDR1 SGHNT and CDR2 YYREEE (reference sequence). The CDR3 covers 15 residues. The CDR3 loop reads CASSLEASGADTQYF. CDR3 nucleotides: TGTGCCAGCAGCTTGGAGGCTAGCGGGGCGGATACGCAGTATTTT.

Only one count was recorded for this clone. As DNA, the CDR3 is TGTGCCAGCAGCCACCCAGTCGGGGGCTACACCTTC. Translating it yields CASSHPVGGYTF. The V call is TRBV14, the J call TRBJ1-2; D ambiguous. The germline V gene has CDR1 SGHDN and CDR2 FVKESK. This CDR3 comprises 12 residues. The V gene lost 3 bases and the J gene lost 8 bases, with 10 bases spanning the gap. The variable domain in full, completed from reference TRBV14 and TRBJ1-2, reads EAGVTQFPSHSVIEKGQTVTLRCDPISGHDNLYWYRRVMGKEIKFLLHFVKESKQDESGMPNNRFLAERTGGTYSTLKVQPAELEDSGVYFCASSHPVGGYTFGSGTRLTVV.

This clone was seen once. The J gene is TRBJ2-1, the V gene TRBV6-5; 16 bases fit TRBD2. Germline CDR1 MNHEY, CDR2 SVGAGI. The length of the CDR3 is 16 residues. V was pared by 2 bases and J by 9 bases, with 4 bases of the junction left unmatched. The CDR3 loop is CASSYAGLAGGREQFF. In nucleotides, the CDR3 is TGTGCCAGCAGTTACGCGGGACTAGCGGGGGGGCGTGAGCAGTTCTTC.

This chain connects TRBV20-1 to TRBJ1-1; a possible D gene is TRBD1 (5 bases). CDR3 length equals 10 residues. The V and J ends lost 6 bases and 7 bases respectively, with 9 bases between them. Germline values: CDR1 DFQATT, CDR2 SNEGSKA (reference sequence). The CDR3 is CSAPDSEAFF. In nucleotides, the CDR3 is TGCAGTGCGCCCGACAGTGAAGCTTTCTTT.

The sample holds one count of this clone. V usage is TRBV3-1 (or the pseudogene TRBV3-2) and J usage is TRBJ2-3; D not resolved. Germline CDR1 is LGHDT and CDR2 is YNNKEL (reference sequence). Between the trimmed V and J ends, which lost 0 bases and 4 bases, there was a span of 14 bases. The CDR3 length is 16 residues. The CDR3 DNA sequence: TGTGCCAGCAGCCAAGACCGGCTGAACTACTCAGATACGCAGTATTTT. Amino acid sequence: CASSQDRLNYSDTQYF.

This sequence joins TRBV2 and TRBJ1-1, with D unresolved. Looked up from germline, CDR1 is SNHLY and CDR2 is FYNNEI. V gave up 4 bases and J gave up 11 bases, with 11 bases separating them. The CDR3 consists of 11 residues. The CDR3 region is CASSGRDRAFF. CDR3 bases: TGTGCCAGCAGTGGGCGGGATCGGGCTTTCTTT.

The chain uses TRBV5-1 and TRBJ2-3, with D uncertain. Trimming left V 4 bases short and J 5 bases short, with 14 bases between. The CDR3 extends over 14 amino acids. Germline V CDR1 and CDR2: SGHRS, YFSETQ. The CDR3 spells CASSPSSNGDTQYF. The CDR3 DNA follows: TGCGCCAGCAGCCCCTCCTCCAACGGAGATACGCAGTATTTT.

This clone was seen a few times. J is TRBJ2-2 and V is TRBV28; D possibly corresponds to TRBD1 (7 bases). Germline V CDR1 and CDR2: MDHEN, SYDVKM. Trimming removed 7 bases at V and 7 bases at J, with 16 bases between. CDR3 length equals 14 residues. The CDR3 here is CASTEGARGGELFF. The CDR3 nucleotides read TGTGCCAGCACAGAGGGGGCGCGGGGCGGGGAGCTGTTTTTT.

This clone was seen more than once but under ten times. The chain carries TRBV2 and TRBJ1-6; 8 positions agree with TRBD1. V was clipped by 8 bases and J by 6 bases; unmatched bases: 9. In germline, CDR1 is SNHLY, CDR2 FYNNEI. CDR3 length: 15 amino acids. The CDR3 loop reads CASDGTGLANSPLHF. CDR3 coding DNA: TGTGCCAGCGACGGGACAGGCTTAGCTAATTCACCCCTCCACTTT.

The rearrangement joins TRBV5-1 to TRBJ2-7; TRBD1 agrees at 9 bases. After removal of 3 bases from V and 1 base from J, the junction contained 5 bases not matched to a gene. This CDR3 is 15 amino acids long. The germline gives CDR1 SGHRS, CDR2 YFSETQ. The CDR3 DNA sequence: TGCGCCAGCAGCTGGAGACAGGGGGGGTCCTACGAGCAGTACTTC. Translated: CASSWRQGGSYEQYF.

This clone was detected only a few times. The rearrangement uses TRBV20-1 and TRBJ2-5; D remains unclear. CDR3 size: 11 residues. CDR1 and CDR2 from the germline V gene are DFQATT and SNEGSKA (reference sequence). Trimming left V 6 bases short and J 5 bases short, with 10 bases between. CDR3 region: CSARPRETQYF. The CDR3, as DNA: TGCAGTGCCAGACCCAGGGAGACCCAGTACTTC.

The chain couples TRBV5-1 to TRBJ2-7; 7 bases line up with TRBD1. The CDR3 loop spans 15 amino acids. V lost 3 bases to trimming and J lost 3 bases; unmatched junction nucleotides: 9. From germline, CDR1 is SGHRS and CDR2 YFSETQ. CDR3 bases: TGCGCCAGCAGCTCCGCCGGGGACAGCCTCTACGAGCAGTACTTC. Residues: CASSSAGDSLYEQYF.

This clone turned up a few times. The chain couples TRBV11-3 to TRBJ2-3, with a possible D match to TRBD2 (5 bases). Germline CDR1 reads SGHNT; CDR2 reads YENEEA. The V and J ends lost 0 bases and 13 bases respectively, with 14 bases between them. CDR3 length equals 13 residues. The chain's CDR3 is CASSLDQSSGKYF. Here the CDR3 DNA reads TGTGCCAGCAGCTTAGATCAAAGCTCGGGGAAGTATTTT.

This chain links TRBV29-1 with TRBJ1-2, with D perhaps TRBD1 (6 bases). CDR3 size: 14 residues. V lost 7 bases and J 1 base, leaving 16 bases between the germline ends. Germline-derived CDR1 and CDR2 are SQVTM and ANQGSEA. CDR3 residues: CSARAGASNYGYTF. The CDR3 DNA reads TGCAGCGCCAGGGCAGGGGCAAGTAACTATGGCTACACCTTC.

This chain joins TRBV2 and TRBJ2-6; the D gene is possibly TRBD1 (6 bases). This CDR3 contains 18 residues. V was pared by 4 bases and J by 0 bases, with 16 bases between. Germline V gene lookup returns CDR1 SNHLY and CDR2 FYNNEI. The CDR3, as DNA: TGTGCCAGCAGTGTCCGGACAGTTCCTCTCTCTGGGGCCAACGTCCTGACTTTC. Amino acids: CASSVRTVPLSGANVLTF.

Only one count was recorded for this clone. The chain joins TRBV7-9 to TRBJ2-3; possibly TRBD1 for D (6 bases). CDR1 is SEHNR, CDR2 FQNEAQ, per germline (reference sequence). The CDR3 runs 15 residues. V was clipped by 2 bases and J by 4 bases, with 13 bases between them. The CDR3 region has the DNA TGTGCCAGCAGCTTATGGCAGGGGAGCGCAGATACGCAGTATTTT. It codes for CASSLWQGSADTQYF.

This clone was detected a few times. This chain joins TRBV19 and TRBJ1-2; TRBD1 is a possible D gene (6 bases). Germline CDR1 reads LNHDA; CDR2 reads SQIVND (reference sequence). This CDR3 has 15 amino acids. Trimming removed 4 bases at V and 4 bases at J, with 16 bases between. The CDR3 loop reads CASSTDPGTLYGYTF. The CDR3 nucleotides are TGTGCCAGTAGTACAGACCCCGGGACACTCTATGGCTACACCTTC.

The CDR3 reads CASSPERTSDEQFF. CDR3 nucleotide sequence: TGTGCCAGCTCACCAGAGAGGACAAGCGATGAGCAGTTCTTC. The chain links TRBV18 to TRBJ2-1; D possibly corresponds to TRBD1 (5 bases). CDR1 and CDR2 from the germline V gene are KGHSH and LQKENI. The ends were cut back, 2 bases at V and 8 bases at J, with 13 bases in the middle. CDR3 length equals 14 residues.

The table lists this clone with a count of one. The genes are TRBV9 and TRBJ1-6; the D is unclear. Germline loops: CDR1 SGDLS, CDR2 YYNGEE. Trimming stripped 3 bases from V and 0 bases from J, with 4 bases between. The CDR3 loop spans 14 amino acids. Written as DNA, the CDR3 is TGTGCCAGCAGCGAGAGCTCCTATAATTCACCCCTCCACTTT. This codes for CASSESSYNSPLHF.

The chain links TRBV27 to TRBJ2-7, with 9 bases that match TRBD2. CDR3 size: 16 residues. V lost 5 bases, J lost 7 bases, and 15 bases stayed unmatched. The germline V gene has CDR1 MNHEY and CDR2 SMNVEV (reference sequence). The CDR3 bases are TGTGCCAGCAGTCTATGGTGGTCTAGCGGGGATGGAGAGCAGTACTTC. As protein: CASSLWWSSGDGEQYF.

In its sample, this clone was seen once. This chain uses TRBV30 with TRBJ2-2, with TRBD2 matching 10 bases. The CDR3 covers 15 residues. Germline V gives CDR1 GTSNPN, CDR2 SVGIG (reference sequence). Trimming cost V 8 bases and J 5 bases; bases outside gene matches: 11. Here the CDR3 reads CATPPLAGITGELFF. In DNA form, the CDR3 reads TGTGCCACACCACCACTAGCGGGGATTACCGGGGAGCTGTTTTTT.

The chain combines TRBV29-1 with TRBJ1-1; 9 nucleotides align to TRBD1. V trimming: 4 bases; J trimming: 6 bases; junction bases outside the gene matches: 12. Germline V gene data show CDR1 as SQVTM and CDR2 as ANQGSEA. CDR3 length: 15 residues. CDR3 sequence (DNA): TGCAGCGTTGGCAGGGACAGGGTAAGTGGGGCTGAAGCTTTCTTT. This translates into CSVGRDRVSGAEAFF.

The chain couples TRBV6-5 to TRBJ1-2, with TRBD1 matching over 9 bases. Germline V CDR1 and CDR2: MNHEY, SVGAGI. This CDR3 region has 14 residues. V was clipped by 5 bases and J by 4 bases; unmatched bases: 5. Written as DNA, the CDR3 is TGTGCCAGCAGTCCCGGGACAGGGACCTATGGCTACACCTTC. Its translation is CASSPGTGTYGYTF.